This entry lists 14 T cell receptor beta chains sequenced from one sample in a study of T cells after yellow fever vaccination. TCRdb independently ran MiXCR on the 5' RACE reads; one entry per CDR3 protein. The sample records 450,000 to 600,000 distinct CDR3 sequences, about 13% being singletons. The starting material was PBMCs, obtained on the day of the yellow fever booster vaccination. The receptor set was obtained from a man aged 30 to 39 who received the YFV17D yellow fever vaccine.

This clonotype showed up just a few times. The gene calls are TRBV19 and TRBJ1-6, with no clear D. This CDR3 has 13 amino acids. Per the germline V gene, CDR1 is LNHDA and CDR2 is SQIVND (reference sequence). The V end was cut by 9 bases, the J end by 7 bases, with 13 bases between. The CDR3: CASTGGPNSPLHF. CDR3 sequence (DNA): TGTGCCAGCACGGGCGGACCAAATTCACCCCTCCACTTT.

J is TRBJ2-3 and V is TRBV7-9; D is possibly TRBD1 or TRBD2 (5 bases each). This CDR3 comprises 16 residues. Germline lookup yields CDR1 SEHNR and CDR2 FQNEAQ (reference sequence). Trimming took off 5 bases at V and 2 bases at J, with 17 bases between the two ends. The CDR3 bases are TGTGCCAGCAGCCGCGGTAGGGGACGCCTCACAGATACGCAGTATTTT. It codes for CASSRGRGRLTDTQYF.

In this sample, this clonotype turned up a few times. The gene calls are TRBV7-2 and TRBJ2-7, with 9 bases lining up with TRBD1. The V gene end was trimmed by 1 base and the J gene end by 6 bases; junction bases not matched to a gene: 4. The germline gives CDR1 SGHTA, CDR2 FQGNSA. The CDR3 consists of 14 residues. The CDR3 is CASSLGTGAGEQYF. The CDR3 DNA is TGTGCCAGCAGCTTAGGGACAGGGGCTGGCGAGCAGTACTTC.

This clonotype was detected only a few times. V usage is TRBV28 and J usage is TRBJ1-5; D remains ambiguous. With 4 bases removed from V and 8 bases from J, the gap between germline ends came to 6 bases. Germline CDR1 MDHEN, CDR2 SYDVKM. CDR3 length: 11 amino acids. The CDR3 reads CASSYREPQHF. CDR3 DNA: TGTGCCAGCAGTTACAGAGAGCCCCAGCATTTT.

This clonotype was observed a few times. The J gene is TRBJ2-1, the V gene TRBV11-2; no reliable D call. This CDR3 has 13 amino acids. The V and J ends lost 5 bases and 8 bases respectively, with 13 bases between them. Germline V CDR1 and CDR2: SGHAT, FQNNGV. CDR3: CASSHWTQYEQFF. CDR3 nucleotides: TGTGCCAGCAGCCATTGGACCCAGTATGAGCAGTTCTTC. Full variable domain (missing parts from reference TRBV11-2 and TRBJ2-1): EAGVAQSPRYKIIEKRQSVAFWCNPISGHATLYWYQQILGQGPKLLIQFQNNGVVDDSQLPKDRFSAERLKGVDSTLKIQPAKLEDSAVYLCASSHWTQYEQFFGPGTRLTVL.

The CDR3 is CASRPVEGVRNEQFF. In DNA form, the CDR3 reads TGTGCCAGCAGGCCGGTGGAGGGGGTGCGAAATGAGCAGTTCTTC. The chain is built from TRBV6-1 and TRBJ2-1, with D perhaps matching TRBD1 or TRBD2 (6 bases each). Trimming cost V 6 bases and J 7 bases, with 19 bases left between them. Germline assignment: CDR1 MNHNS and CDR2 SASEGT. This CDR3 comprises 15 residues.

The chain is built from TRBV12-3 or TRBV12-4 and TRBJ2-1; 12 bases map to TRBD2. The CDR3 is made up of 15 amino acids. Unmatched junction bases numbered 3, after V lost 6 bases and J lost 3 bases. The CDR3 sequence is CASRLAGGGYNEQFF. CDR3 nucleotides: TGTGCCAGCAGACTAGCGGGAGGCGGCTACAATGAGCAGTTCTTC.

The chain carries TRBV12-3 or TRBV12-4 and TRBJ2-3, with 12 bases fitting TRBD2. The CDR3 runs 15 residues. Losses at the gene ends were 5 bases for V and 6 bases for J; bases not matched to a gene: 6. For the CDR3, the DNA is TGTGCCAGCAGTCCACCTAGCGGGAGGGCCGATACGCAGTATTTT. It specifies CASSPPSGRADTQYF.

The chain couples TRBV10-3 to TRBJ2-2; the D gene is possibly TRBD1 (5 bases). V shed 0 bases and J shed 1 base, with 9 bases lying between them. This CDR3 comprises 16 residues. CDR1 and CDR2 from the germline V gene are ENHRY and SYGVKD. The CDR3 protein is CAISESFGQNTGELFF. Here the CDR3 DNA reads TGTGCCATCAGTGAGTCTTTTGGACAGAACACCGGGGAGCTGTTTTTT.

This chain connects TRBV20-1 to TRBJ2-1, with unresolved D. The CDR3 loop spans 14 amino acids. Trimming stripped 5 bases from V and 4 bases from J, with 15 bases between. Germline V lookup: CDR1 DFQATT, CDR2 SNEGSKA (reference sequence). The CDR3 here is CSAGQLGLYNEQFF. CDR3 coding DNA: TGCAGTGCTGGCCAACTTGGGCTATACAATGAGCAGTTCTTC.

The rearrangement joins TRBV5-1 to TRBJ1-2; D may be TRBD1 (6 bases). The CDR3 runs 12 residues. In germline, CDR1 is SGHRS, CDR2 YFSETQ. V lost 5 bases, J lost 4 bases, and 9 bases lay in between. The CDR3 sequence: CASRPDSYGYTF. Here the CDR3 DNA reads TGCGCCAGCAGACCGGACAGCTATGGCTACACCTTC.

There are a few counts of this clonotype. The gene calls are TRBV27 and TRBJ1-6, with D possibly being TRBD1 (5 bases). V gave up 6 bases and J gave up 7 bases, with 13 bases separating them. The CDR3 runs 14 residues. Germline values: CDR1 MNHEY, CDR2 SMNVEV (reference sequence). CDR3 in DNA: TGTGCCAGCAGCGCCGGGGCCCTGAATTCACCCCTCCACTTT. It yields the protein CASSAGALNSPLHF.

This chain uses TRBV9 with TRBJ2-6; D may be TRBD1 (6 bases). Germline CDR1 and CDR2: SGDLS and YYNGEE. The V gene lost 3 bases and the J gene lost 1 base, with 17 bases spanning the gap. This CDR3 is 18 amino acids long. DNA of the CDR3: TGTGCCAGCAGCGATGGACAGCGAGCTCTTTCTGGGGCCAACGTCCTGACTTTC. Translated, it gives CASSDGQRALSGANVLTF.

The J gene is TRBJ1-5, the V gene TRBV28; D might be TRBD1 (6 bases). CDR3 length: 14 amino acids. Per the germline V gene, CDR1 is MDHEN and CDR2 is SYDVKM. The V end lost 5 bases, the J end lost 4 bases, and 12 bases lay between the germline ends. The CDR3 coding sequence is TGTGCCAGCAGTCCCTCCAGGGGTAATCAGCCCCAGCATTTT. Its protein product is CASSPSRGNQPQHF.